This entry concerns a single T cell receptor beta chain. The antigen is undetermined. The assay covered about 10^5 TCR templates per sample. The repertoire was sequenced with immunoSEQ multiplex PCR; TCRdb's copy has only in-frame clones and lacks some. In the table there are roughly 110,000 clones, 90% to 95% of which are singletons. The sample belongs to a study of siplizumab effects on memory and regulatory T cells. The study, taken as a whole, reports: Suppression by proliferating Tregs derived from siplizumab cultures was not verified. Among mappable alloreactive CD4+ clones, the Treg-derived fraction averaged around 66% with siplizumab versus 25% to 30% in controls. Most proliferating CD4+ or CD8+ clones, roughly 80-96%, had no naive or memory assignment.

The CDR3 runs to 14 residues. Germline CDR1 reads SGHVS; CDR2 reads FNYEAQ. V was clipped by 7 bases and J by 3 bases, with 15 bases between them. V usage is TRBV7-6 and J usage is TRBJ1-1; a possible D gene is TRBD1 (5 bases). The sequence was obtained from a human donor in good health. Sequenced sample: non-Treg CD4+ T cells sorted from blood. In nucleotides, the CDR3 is TGTGCCAGCAAGGTTTCAGACAGCCACACTGAAGCTTTCTTT. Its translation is CASKVSDSHTEAFF.